Listed below are T cell receptor beta chains from one sample, sequenced in a study of blood T cell repertoires in COVID-19. Here immunoSEQ multiplex PCR was the method, and the copy in TCRdb shows in-frame clones only, minus some. Altogether about 41,000 clones are present, 80% to 90% being singletons, with the ten largest covering around two fifths. The sequenced sample was peripheral blood. The receptors come from a woman over 75 with active or convalescent COVID-19. The CDR3 runs from the conserved cysteine through the conserved F or W. A D gene is named only where the DNA matches it firmly. Some rows mark clone size as missing; the rest say once, few, many or name a class of expanded clone.

TRBJ1-5 | TRBV5-5 | . | . | CASSLYRDSNQPQHF | TGTGCCAGCAGCTTGTACAGGGATAGCAATCAGCCCCAGCATTTT
TRBJ2-1 | TRBV7-2 | TRBD1 | . | CASSSGTGRYNEQFF | TGTGCCAGCAGTTCCGGGACAGGGCGATACAATGAGCAGTTCTTC
TRBJ2-1 | TRBV4-2 | TRBD2 | once | CASSQDVYHAGVESNEQFF | TGTGCCAGCAGCCAAGACGTATATCATGCGGGAGTAGAGAGTAATGAGCAGTTCTTC
TRBJ2-7 | TRBV6-5 | TRBD1 | . | CASSYSSWTGGEQYF | TGTGCCAGCAGTTACTCTTCTTGGACAGGGGGCGAGCAGTACTTC
TRBJ2-3 | TRBV7-6 | TRBD1 | . | CASAKQGGTDTQYF | TGTGCCAGCGCGAAACAGGGGGGCACAGATACGCAGTATTTT
TRBJ1-1 | TRBV7-9 | TRBD1 | . | CASSHGQENTEAFF | TGTGCCAGCAGCCACGGACAGGAGAACACTGAAGCTTTCTTT
TRBJ1-2 | TRBV19 | . | once | CASIATGTQRFYTF | TGTGCCAGTATTGCAACCGGGACTCAAAGATTCTACACCTTC
TRBJ2-5 | TRBV5-1 | TRBD1 | . | CASSLEQGWETQYF | TGCGCCAGCAGCTTGGAACAGGGGTGGGAGACCCAGTACTTC
TRBJ2-1 | TRBV30 | . | . | CAWSVPVGFEQFF | TGTGCCTGGAGTGTACCAGTGGGCTTTGAGCAGTTCTTC
TRBJ1-1 | TRBV19 | . | . | CASSIPRGGTEAFF | TGTGCCAGTAGTATACCCAGGGGTGGTACTGAAGCTTTCTTT
TRBJ2-7 | TRBV29-1 | TRBD1 | . | CSVAPAGTGRYEQYF | TGCAGCGTTGCACCAGCCGGGACAGGGAGGTACGAGCAGTACTTC
TRBJ1-1 | TRBV18 | . | . | CASSPPLPSGQMNTEAFF | TGTGCCAGCTCACCACCGCTGCCTTCCGGACAAATGAACACTGAAGCTTTCTTT
TRBJ2-7 | TRBV4-1 | TRBD2 | few | CASSQVGAGGPYEQYF | TGCGCCAGCAGCCAAGTCGGAGCGGGAGGCCCCTACGAGCAGTACTTC
TRBJ2-5 | TRBV6-5 | . | . | CASSYSQGMETQYF | TGTGCCAGCAGTTACTCGCAGGGGATGGAGACCCAGTACTTC
TRBJ2-7 | TRBV6-5 | . | once | CASKNLQGGTYEQYF | TGTGCCAGCAAAAATCTACAGGGGGGGACCTACGAGCAGTACTTC
TRBJ2-3 | TRBV9 | TRBD2 | . | CASSRTSGATDTQYF | TGTGCCAGCAGTCGTACTAGCGGGGCTACAGATACGCAGTATTTT
TRBJ2-3 | TRBV29-1 | TRBD1 | . | CSVGRALGQGYTDTQYF | TGCAGCGTTGGACGAGCGTTGGGACAGGGATACACAGATACGCAGTATTTT
TRBJ1-1 | TRBV28 | TRBD1 | once | CASSSLDRGHTEAFF | TGTGCCAGCAGTTCCTTGGACAGGGGCCACACTGAAGCTTTCTTT
TRBJ1-5 | TRBV7-9 | . | few | CASSLGGANQPQHF | TGTGCCAGCAGCTTAGGCGGAGCAAATCAGCCCCAGCATTTT
TRBJ2-1 | TRBV6-2/TRBV6-3 | TRBD2 | . | CASSAQAGVKGEQFF | TGTGCCAGCAGTGCTCAAGCGGGAGTGAAAGGTGAGCAGTTCTTC
TRBJ1-5 | TRBV12-3/TRBV12-4 | . | . | CASSQGGNQPQHF | TGTGCCAGCAGCCAGGGAGGTAATCAGCCCCAGCATTTT
TRBJ2-7 | TRBV18 | TRBD1 | . | CASSPAISGTGSSYEQYF | TGTGCCAGCTCACCTGCGATTTCCGGGACAGGGAGCTCCTACGAGCAGTACTTC
TRBJ1-1 | TRBV14 | . | . | CASSRGFEAFF | TGTGCCAGCAGCCGAGGATTTGAAGCTTTCTTT
TRBJ1-2 | TRBV28 | . | few | CASRPGPTEDYGYTF | TGTGCCAGCAGACCTGGCCCCACGGAGGACTATGGCTACACCTTC
TRBJ2-6 | TRBV6-2/TRBV6-3 | TRBD1 | . | CASSSIRDRGRPGANVLTF | TGTGCCAGCAGTTCAATCCGGGACAGGGGGCGCCCTGGGGCCAACGTCCTGACTTTC
TRBJ1-1 | TRBV15 | . | . | CATSRDRVVTEAFF | TGTGCCACCAGCAGAGATCGCGTAGTCACTGAAGCTTTCTTT
TRBJ1-2 | TRBV11-2 | . | . | CASSSYRELSYGYTF | TGTGCCAGCAGCTCGTACAGGGAACTTTCCTATGGCTACACCTTC
TRBJ1-2 | TRBV9 | . | . | CASSEDRHLTYGYTF | TGTGCCAGCAGCGAGGACAGACATTTGACCTATGGCTACACCTTC
TRBJ2-3 | TRBV9 | TRBD1 | once | CASSVEWGTGVDTQYF | TGTGCCAGCAGCGTAGAATGGGGGACAGGGGTGGATACGCAGTATTTT
TRBJ2-5 | TRBV4-1 | TRBD2 | . | CASSQGFGEGPEETQYF | TGCGCCAGCAGCCAAGGCTTTGGGGAGGGCCCTGAGGAGACCCAGTACTTC
TRBJ1-3 | TRBV28 | . | . | CASRGGQLDSGNTIYF | TGTGCCAGCAGGGGGGGTCAACTAGACTCTGGAAACACCATATATTTT
TRBJ2-5 | TRBV5-4 | TRBD2 | . | CASSLDWRTSQETQYF | TGTGCCAGCAGCTTGGACTGGCGGACTAGTCAAGAGACCCAGTACTTC
TRBJ2-7 | TRBV5-1 | . | once | CASSLGGYYEQYF | TGCGCCAGCAGCTTGGGCGGTTACTACGAGCAGTACTTC
TRBJ2-4 | TRBV19 | TRBD1 | . | CASSRGQGGNIQYF | TGTGCCAGTAGTAGGGGACAGGGAGGAAACATTCAGTACTTC
TRBJ1-1 | TRBV19 | . | . | CASSLRQNIFWTEAFF | TGTGCCAGTAGTCTTCGACAGAATATCTTCTGGACTGAAGCTTTCTTT
TRBJ2-1 | TRBV19 | . | . | CASRESGNSYNEQFF | TGTGCCAGTAGGGAAAGCGGTAACTCCTACAATGAGCAGTTCTTC
TRBJ1-5 | TRBV30 | . | . | CAWKGQGVQPQHF | TGTGCCTGGAAAGGACAAGGGGTTCAGCCCCAGCATTTT
TRBJ2-7 | TRBV11-2 | . | . | CASSLTETVTYEQYF | TGTGCCAGCAGCTTAACCGAAACAGTAACCTACGAGCAGTACTTC
TRBJ2-3 | TRBV4-1 | . | . | CASSLTLVPSSRGTDTQYF | TGCGCCAGCAGCCTAACACTAGTACCCTCCTCTAGGGGCACAGATACGCAGTATTTT
TRBJ1-1 | TRBV6-2/TRBV6-3 | . | . | CASSYGAGGSTEAFF | TGTGCCAGCAGTTACGGTGCGGGGGGTAGCACTGAAGCTTTCTTT
TRBJ2-2 | TRBV4-2 | . | . | CASSTRVAVNTGELFF | TGTGCCAGCAGCACTCGGGTAGCGGTAAACACCGGGGAGCTGTTTTTT
TRBJ1-6 | TRBV5-6 | . | once | CASSLVRSSYNSPLHF | TGTGCCAGCAGCTTGGTCCGGAGCTCCTATAATTCACCCCTCCACTTT
TRBJ2-7 | TRBV12-3/TRBV12-4 | TRBD1 | . | CASRDSFSYEQYF | TGTGCCAGTCGGGACAGCTTTTCCTACGAGCAGTACTTC
TRBJ2-7 | TRBV5-1 | TRBD1 | . | CASSLAVLSGGQYF | TGCGCCAGCAGCTTGGCCGTTTTGTCAGGGGGTCAGTACTTC
TRBJ2-5 | TRBV4-1 | . | . | CASSQGQYQETQYF | TGCGCCAGCAGCCAAGGCCAGTACCAAGAGACCCAGTACTTC
TRBJ1-4 | TRBV4-3 | . | . | CASSQDPGGNSEKLFF | TGCGCCAGCAGCCAAGATCCAGGTGGTAATTCTGAAAAACTGTTTTTT
TRBJ1-2 | TRBV7-9 | . | . | CASSLEAGSGYTF | TGTGCCAGCAGCTTAGAGGCAGGGTCTGGCTACACCTTC
TRBJ1-6 | TRBV27 | . | . | CASSLEGRSSPLHF | TGTGCCAGCAGTTTAGAGGGGAGGAGTTCACCCCTCCACTTT
TRBJ1-4 | TRBV5-6 | TRBD1 | . | CASSGTAINEKLFF | TGTGCCAGCAGCGGGACAGCAATTAATGAAAAACTGTTTTTT
TRBJ2-3 | TRBV9 | TRBD1 | . | CASSVETGGKTDTQYF | TGTGCCAGCAGCGTAGAGACAGGGGGTAAGACAGATACGCAGTATTTT
TRBJ2-7 | TRBV29-1 | TRBD1 | . | CSVVLPGQTYEQYF | TGCAGCGTCGTTCTACCGGGACAGACCTACGAGCAGTACTTC
TRBJ1-2 | TRBV6-5 | . | . | CASRRDTEKRRGYTF | TGTGCCAGCAGGAGGGACACGGAGAAAAGACGCGGCTACACCTTC
TRBJ2-7 | TRBV6-2/TRBV6-3 | TRBD2 | . | CASSPRRRTSGDQSYEQYF | TGTGCCAGCAGTCCCAGAAGACGGACTAGCGGAGACCAATCCTACGAGCAGTACTTC
TRBJ2-1 | TRBV4-1 | TRBD2 | once | CASSQDPVALAGYNEQFF | TGCGCCAGCAGCCAAGATCCCGTGGCGCTAGCGGGATACAATGAGCAGTTCTTC
TRBJ2-7 | TRBV30 | TRBD1 | . | CAWRRVGTGVEQYF | TGTGCCTGGAGGCGAGTGGGGACAGGGGTCGAGCAGTACTTC
TRBJ1-1 | TRBV19 | TRBD1 | . | CASRVTGGTEAFF | TGTGCCAGTAGGGTAACAGGGGGCACTGAAGCTTTCTTT
TRBJ1-6 | TRBV19 | TRBD1 | once | CASNRDRSYPLHF | TGTGCCAGTAACCGGGACAGGTCGTATCCCCTCCACTTT